This T cell receptor (beta chain) was identified in a study of T-cell memory formation after mild COVID-19. Whole-study findings and limits: Chiefly within CM and EM were the contracting CD4+ clones; CD8+ ones were within EMRA.

In its sample, this clonotype was seen a few times. The antigen remains unidentified. MiXCR, applied by TCRdb to the 5' RACE reads, yields one record per CDR3 protein. The table includes under 650,000 distinct CDR3 sequences, over 15% detected once. V trimming: 1 base; J trimming: 4 bases; junction bases outside the gene matches: 5. CDR3 length: 16 residues. Germline CDR1 is KGHSH and CDR2 is LQKENI. This TCR derives from an adult woman who had mild COVID-19 (a few samples of this study predate the infection). Cell type and time point are not known. Sequenced: PBMCs or a T cell subset sorted from them (not recorded which). The V and J genes are TRBV18 and TRBJ2-3, with TRBD2 identical over 10 bases. The CDR3 nucleotides are TGTGCCAGCTCACCACAGCGGGAGGGAATCGCAGATACGCAGTATTTT. As protein: CASSPQREGIADTQYF.